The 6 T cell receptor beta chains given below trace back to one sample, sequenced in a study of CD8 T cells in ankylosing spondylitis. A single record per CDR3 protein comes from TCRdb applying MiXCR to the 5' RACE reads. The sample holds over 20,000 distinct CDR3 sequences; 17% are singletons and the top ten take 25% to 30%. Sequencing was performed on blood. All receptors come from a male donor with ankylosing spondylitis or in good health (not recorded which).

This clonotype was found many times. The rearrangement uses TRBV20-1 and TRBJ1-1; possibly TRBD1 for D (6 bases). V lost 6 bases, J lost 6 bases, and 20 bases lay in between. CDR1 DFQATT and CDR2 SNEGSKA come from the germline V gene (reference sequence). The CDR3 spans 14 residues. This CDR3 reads CSAQKQGYGAEAFF. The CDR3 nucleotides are TGCAGTGCGCAAAAGCAGGGGTATGGGGCTGAAGCTTTCTTT.

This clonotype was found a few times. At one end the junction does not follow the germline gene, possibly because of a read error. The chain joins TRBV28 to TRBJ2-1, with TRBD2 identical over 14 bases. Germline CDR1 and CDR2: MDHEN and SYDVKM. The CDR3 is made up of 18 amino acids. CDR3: CVSSSKTLTSGGAGEQFF. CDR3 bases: TGTGTCAGCAGTTCGAAAACTCTGACTAGCGGGGGGGCCGGAGAGCAGTTCTTC.

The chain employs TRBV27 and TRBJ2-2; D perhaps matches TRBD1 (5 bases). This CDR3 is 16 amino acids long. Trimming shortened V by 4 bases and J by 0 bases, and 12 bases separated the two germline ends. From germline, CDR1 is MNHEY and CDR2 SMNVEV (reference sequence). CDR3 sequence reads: CASSYQGSSNTGELFF. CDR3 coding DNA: TGTGCCAGCAGTTATCAGGGATCCTCGAACACCGGGGAGCTGTTTTTT.

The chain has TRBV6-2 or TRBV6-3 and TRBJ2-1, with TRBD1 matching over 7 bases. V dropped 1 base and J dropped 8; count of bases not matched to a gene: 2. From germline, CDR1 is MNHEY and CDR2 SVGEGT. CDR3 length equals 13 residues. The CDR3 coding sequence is TGTGCCAGCAGTTACTTCCAGGGGGATGAGCAGTTCTTC. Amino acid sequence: CASSYFQGDEQFF.

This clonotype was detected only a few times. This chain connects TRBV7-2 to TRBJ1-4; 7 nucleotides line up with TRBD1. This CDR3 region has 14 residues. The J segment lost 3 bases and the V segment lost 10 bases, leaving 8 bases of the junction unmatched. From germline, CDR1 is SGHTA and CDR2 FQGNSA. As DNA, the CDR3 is TGTGCCACCGGAACAGGGGTGGCTAATGAAAAACTGTTTTTT. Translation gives CATGTGVANEKLFF.

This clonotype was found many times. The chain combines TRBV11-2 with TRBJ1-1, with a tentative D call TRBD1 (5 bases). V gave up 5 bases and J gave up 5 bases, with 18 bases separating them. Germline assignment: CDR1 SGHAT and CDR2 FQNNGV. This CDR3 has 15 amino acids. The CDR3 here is CASSQTGPSRTEAFF. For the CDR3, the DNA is TGTGCCAGCAGCCAAACAGGTCCCTCCAGGACTGAAGCTTTCTTT.